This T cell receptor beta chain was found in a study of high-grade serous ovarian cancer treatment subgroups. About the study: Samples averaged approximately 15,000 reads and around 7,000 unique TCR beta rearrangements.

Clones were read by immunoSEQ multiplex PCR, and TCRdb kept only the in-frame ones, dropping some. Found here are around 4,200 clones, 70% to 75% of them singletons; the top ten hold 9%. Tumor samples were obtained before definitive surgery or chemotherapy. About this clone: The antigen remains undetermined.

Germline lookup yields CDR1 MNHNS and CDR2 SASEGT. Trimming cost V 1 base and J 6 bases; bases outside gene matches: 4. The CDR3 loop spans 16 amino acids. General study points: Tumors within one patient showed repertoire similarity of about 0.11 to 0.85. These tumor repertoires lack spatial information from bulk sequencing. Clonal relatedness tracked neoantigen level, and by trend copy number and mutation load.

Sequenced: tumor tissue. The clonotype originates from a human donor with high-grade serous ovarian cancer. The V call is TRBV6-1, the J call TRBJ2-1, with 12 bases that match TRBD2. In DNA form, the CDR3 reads TGTGCCAGCAGTGAAGGTCCGGGACTAGCGGGCAATGAGCAGTTCTTC. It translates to CASSEGPGLAGNEQFF.